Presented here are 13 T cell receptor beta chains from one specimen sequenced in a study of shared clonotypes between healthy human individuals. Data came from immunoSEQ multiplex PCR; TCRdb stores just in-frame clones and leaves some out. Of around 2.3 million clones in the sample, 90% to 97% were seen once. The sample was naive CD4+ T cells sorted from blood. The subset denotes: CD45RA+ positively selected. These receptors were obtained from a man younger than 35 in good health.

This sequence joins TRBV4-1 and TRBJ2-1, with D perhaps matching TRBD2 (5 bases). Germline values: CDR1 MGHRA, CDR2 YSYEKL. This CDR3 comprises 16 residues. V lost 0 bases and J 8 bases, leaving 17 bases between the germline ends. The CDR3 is CASSQDTGSEDDEQFF. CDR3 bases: TGCGCCAGCAGCCAAGATACTGGGAGCGAGGACGATGAGCAGTTCTTC.

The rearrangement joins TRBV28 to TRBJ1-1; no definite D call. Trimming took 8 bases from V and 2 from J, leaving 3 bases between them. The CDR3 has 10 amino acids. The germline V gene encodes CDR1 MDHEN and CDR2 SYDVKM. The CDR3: CASLNTEAFF. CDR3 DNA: TGTGCCAGCCTTAACACTGAAGCTTTCTTT.

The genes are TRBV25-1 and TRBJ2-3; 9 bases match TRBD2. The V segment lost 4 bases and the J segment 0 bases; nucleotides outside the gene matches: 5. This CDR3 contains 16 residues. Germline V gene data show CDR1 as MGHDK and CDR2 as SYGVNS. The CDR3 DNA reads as TGTGCCAGCAGTGCGAGCGGGAGGTTTAGCACAGATACGCAGTATTTT. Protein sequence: CASSASGRFSTDTQYF.

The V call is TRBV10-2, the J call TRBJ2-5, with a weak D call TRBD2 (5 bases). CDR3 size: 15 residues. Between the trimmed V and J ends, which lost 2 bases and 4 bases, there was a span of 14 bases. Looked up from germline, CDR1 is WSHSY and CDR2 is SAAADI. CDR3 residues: CASSEGGSLPETQYF. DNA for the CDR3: TGCGCCAGCAGTGAGGGTGGGAGTCTCCCAGAGACCCAGTACTTC.

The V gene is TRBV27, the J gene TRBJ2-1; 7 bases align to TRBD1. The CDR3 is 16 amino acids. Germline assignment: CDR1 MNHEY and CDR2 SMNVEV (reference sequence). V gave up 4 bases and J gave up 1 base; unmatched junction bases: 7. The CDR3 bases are TGTGCCAGCAGTTCAAAACAGGGGCTTTCCTACAATGAGCAGTTCTTC. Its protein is CASSSKQGLSYNEQFF.

This chain's CDR3 is CASSKTGGLNTGELFF. The CDR3 nucleotides read TGCGCCAGCAGCAAAACAGGGGGTCTCAACACCGGGGAGCTGTTTTTT. The rearrangement joins TRBV5-1 to TRBJ2-2, with 8 bases fitting TRBD1. The trim removed 4 bases at V and 2 bases at J, leaving 7 bases unmatched. This CDR3 has 16 amino acids. Germline-derived CDR1 and CDR2 are SGHRS and YFSETQ.

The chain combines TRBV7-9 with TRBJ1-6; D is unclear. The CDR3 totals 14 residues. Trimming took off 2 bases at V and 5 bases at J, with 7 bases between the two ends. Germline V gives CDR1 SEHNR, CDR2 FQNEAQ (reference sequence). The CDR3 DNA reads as TGTGCCAGCAGCTTAAATGGAAATAATTCACCCCTCCACTTT. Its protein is CASSLNGNNSPLHF.

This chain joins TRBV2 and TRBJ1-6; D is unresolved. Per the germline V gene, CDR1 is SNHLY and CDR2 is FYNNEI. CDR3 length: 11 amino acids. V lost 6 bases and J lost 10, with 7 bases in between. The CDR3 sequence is CASSSLSPLHF. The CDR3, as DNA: TGTGCCAGCAGCAGTCTGTCACCCCTCCACTTT. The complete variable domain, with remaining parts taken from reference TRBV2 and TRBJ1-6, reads EPEVTQTPSHQVTQMGQEVILRCVPISNHLYFYWYRQILGQKVEFLVSFYNNEISEKSEIFDDQFSVERPDGSNFTLKIRSTKLEDSAMYFCASSSLSPLHFGNGTRLTVT.

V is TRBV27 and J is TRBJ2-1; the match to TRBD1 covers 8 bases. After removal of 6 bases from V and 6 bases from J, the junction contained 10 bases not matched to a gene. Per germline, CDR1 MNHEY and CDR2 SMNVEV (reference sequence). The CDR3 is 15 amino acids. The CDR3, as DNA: TGTGCCAGCAGGTCACAGGGGGTTATCCCCAATGAGCAGTTCTTC. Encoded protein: CASRSQGVIPNEQFF.

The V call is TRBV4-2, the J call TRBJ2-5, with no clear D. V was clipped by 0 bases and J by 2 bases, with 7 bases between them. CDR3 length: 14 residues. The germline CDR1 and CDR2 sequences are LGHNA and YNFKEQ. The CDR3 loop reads CASSQEPRQETQYF. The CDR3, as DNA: TGTGCCAGCAGCCAAGAGCCCAGGCAAGAGACCCAGTACTTC.

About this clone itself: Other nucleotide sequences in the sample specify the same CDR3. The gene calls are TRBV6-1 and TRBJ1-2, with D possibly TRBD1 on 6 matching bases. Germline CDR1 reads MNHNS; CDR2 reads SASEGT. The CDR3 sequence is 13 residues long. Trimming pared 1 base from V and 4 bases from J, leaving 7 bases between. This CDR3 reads CASSEGTAYGYTF. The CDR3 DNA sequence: TGTGCCAGCAGTGAAGGGACAGCCTATGGCTACACCTTC.

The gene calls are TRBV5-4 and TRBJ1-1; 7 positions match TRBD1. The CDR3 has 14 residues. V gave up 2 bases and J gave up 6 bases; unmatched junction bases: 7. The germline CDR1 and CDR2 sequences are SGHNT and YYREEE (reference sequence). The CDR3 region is CASSFPDRDSEAFF. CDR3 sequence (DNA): TGTGCCAGCAGCTTTCCCGACAGGGACTCTGAAGCTTTCTTT.

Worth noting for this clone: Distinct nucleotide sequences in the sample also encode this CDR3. The CDR3, as DNA: TGTGCCAGCAGTTACCCGGGAAACTATGGCTACACCTTC. Its protein product is CASSYPGNYGYTF. The chain carries TRBV6-5 and TRBJ1-2; D is uncertain. CDR3 size: 13 residues. Germline V gives CDR1 MNHEY, CDR2 SVGAGI. The germline V and J ends were trimmed by 2 bases and 2 bases, with 6 bases remaining between them.